This passage covers 10 T cell receptor beta chains from one sample sequenced in a study of blood T cells in healthy people across ages. Through a sample-barcoded 5' primer and a J-beta primer mix, a second PCR was run for roughly 6 to 11 cycles. One entry per CDR3 protein results from TCRdb running MiXCR on the 5' RACE reads. Of about 760,000 distinct CDR3 sequences in the sample, 20% to 30% were seen once. In addition, the sample was reused for a study of T cells of mothers and their children.

Source material: blood. Receptor source: a boy younger than 18 in good health.

The chain employs TRBV5-4 and TRBJ2-5, with D perhaps TRBD2 (8 bases). The J call may be faulty, since TRBJ2-7 better matches the DNA end. Germline CDR1 reads SGHNT; CDR2 reads YYREEE (reference sequence). There are 14 residues in the CDR3. In DNA form, the CDR3 reads TGTGCCAGCAGCCCGGGACTAGGGGGCCACGAGCAGTACTTC. Amino acids: CASSPGLGGHEQYF.

This clonotype has a handful of counts. This chain connects TRBV9 to TRBJ1-4, with D hard to call. Germline V lookup: CDR1 SGDLS, CDR2 YYNGEE. The CDR3 is 13 amino acids. Trimming removed 0 bases at V and 5 bases at J, with 5 bases between. CDR3 coding DNA: TGTGCCAGCAGCGTAGGGCTGAATGAAAAACTGTTTTTT. This translates into CASSVGLNEKLFF. Complete variable domain (other parts from reference TRBV9 and TRBJ1-4): DSGVTQTPKHLITATGQRVTLRCSPRSGDLSVYWYQQSLDQGLQFLIQYYNGEERAKGNILERFSAQQFPDLHSELNLSSLELGDSALYFCASSVGLNEKLFFGSGTQLSVL.

This clonotype has more than one count but fewer than ten. The rearrangement joins TRBV11-2 to TRBJ2-7; D possibly corresponds to TRBD2 (7 bases). The CDR3 length is 14 residues. The germline V gene has CDR1 SGHAT and CDR2 FQNNGV. V dropped 7 bases and J dropped 0 bases, with 13 bases sitting between them. DNA of the CDR3: TGTGCCAGCAAGGGGGGGCTCCTCTCCTACGAGCAGTACTTC. As protein: CASKGGLLSYEQYF.

The chain combines TRBV9 with TRBJ2-3, with TRBD2 identical over 11 bases. With V trimmed by 4 bases and J by 2 bases, 6 bases remained unmatched. Looked up from germline, CDR1 is SGDLS and CDR2 is YYNGEE. The CDR3 loop spans 16 amino acids. CDR3 bases: TGTGCCAGCAGCCCCATAGCGGGGGGGCTCACAGATACGCAGTATTTT. This codes for CASSPIAGGLTDTQYF.

About this clonotype itself: Germline is not matched at one junction end, which may reflect a read error. The rearrangement uses TRBV15 and TRBJ2-7; no firm D call. The CDR3 totals 12 residues. Germline-derived CDR1 and CDR2 are LNHNV and YYDKDF (reference sequence). CDR3 nucleotides: TGTGCCACCAGCAGAGATCGCGGTGCCAAGAGCTTC. Amino acid sequence: CATSRDRGAKSF.

The sample holds one count of this clonotype. V gene TRBV20-1 combines with J gene TRBJ1-1; weak D call: TRBD1 (5 bases). This CDR3 has 14 amino acids. In germline, CDR1 is DFQATT, CDR2 SNEGSKA (reference sequence). V shed 5 bases and J shed 4 bases, with 17 bases lying between them. The CDR3 here is CSALSASGSTEAFF. The DNA of the CDR3 is TGCAGTGCTTTAAGTGCTTCAGGGTCCACTGAAGCTTTCTTT.

The J gene is TRBJ2-5, the V gene TRBV29-1; 15 nucleotides agree with TRBD2. The CDR3 is 16 residues long. V lost 0 bases to trimming and J lost 6 bases; unmatched junction nucleotides: 5. The germline CDR1 and CDR2 sequences are SQVTM and ANQGSEA. CDR3 residues: CSVEDTGTSGRKTQYF. In DNA form, the CDR3 reads TGCAGCGTTGAAGACACTGGGACTAGCGGGAGGAAGACCCAGTACTTC.

The chain combines TRBV7-2 with TRBJ2-1, with a tentative D call TRBD2 (6 bases). V was shortened by 5 bases and J by 1 base, with 12 bases between the two germline ends. Germline CDR1 SGHTA, CDR2 FQGNSA. The CDR3 extends over 15 amino acids. The CDR3 here is CASSHGGVSYNEQFF. The CDR3 nucleotides read TGTGCCAGCAGCCACGGCGGGGTTTCCTACAATGAGCAGTTCTTC.

This clonotype was seen a handful of times. V is TRBV12-3 or TRBV12-4 and J is TRBJ2-2, with 8 bases aligning to TRBD1. V lost 1 base, J lost 7 bases, and 5 bases stayed unmatched. CDR3 length: 15 amino acids. The CDR3: CASSLGTGSRGELFF. The DNA for the CDR3 is TGTGCCAGCAGTTTAGGGACAGGGTCCCGCGGGGAGCTGTTTTTT.

On this clonotype: An end of the junction differs from the germline gene, which may be a read error. V gene TRBV7-9 combines with J gene TRBJ1-1; D gene uncertain. Germline V lookup: CDR1 SEHNR, CDR2 FQNEAQ (reference sequence). The CDR3 runs 14 residues. CDR3 in amino acids: CSSSSPDGHTEAFF. CDR3 coding DNA: TGTTCCAGCAGCTCCCCAGACGGGCACACTGAAGCTTTCTTT.